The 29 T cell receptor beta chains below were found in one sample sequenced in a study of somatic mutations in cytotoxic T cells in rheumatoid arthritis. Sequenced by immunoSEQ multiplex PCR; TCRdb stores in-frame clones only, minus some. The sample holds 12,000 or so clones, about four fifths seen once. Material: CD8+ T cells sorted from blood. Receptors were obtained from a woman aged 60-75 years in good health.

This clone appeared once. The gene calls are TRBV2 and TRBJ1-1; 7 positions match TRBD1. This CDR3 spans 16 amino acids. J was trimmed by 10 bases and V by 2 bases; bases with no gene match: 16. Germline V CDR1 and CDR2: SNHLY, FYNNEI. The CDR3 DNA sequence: TGTGCCAGCAGTGAACGGAAAGGGGGCTTTTTAGGGGGAGCTTTCTTT. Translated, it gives CASSERKGGFLGGAFF.

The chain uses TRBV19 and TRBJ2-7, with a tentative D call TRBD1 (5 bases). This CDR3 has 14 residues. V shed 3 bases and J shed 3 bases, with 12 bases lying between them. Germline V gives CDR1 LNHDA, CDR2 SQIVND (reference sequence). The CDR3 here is CASSIENRRYEQYF. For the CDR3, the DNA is TGTGCCAGTAGTATCGAAAACAGGCGCTACGAGCAGTACTTC.

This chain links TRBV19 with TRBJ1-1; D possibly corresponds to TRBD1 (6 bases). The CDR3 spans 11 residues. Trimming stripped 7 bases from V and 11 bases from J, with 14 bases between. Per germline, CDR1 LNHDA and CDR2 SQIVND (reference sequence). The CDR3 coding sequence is TGTGCCAGTACCTCTGCGGGGGCTGCTTTCTTT. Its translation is CASTSAGAAFF. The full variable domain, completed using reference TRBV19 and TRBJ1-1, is DGGITQSPKYLFRKEGQNVTLSCEQNLNHDAMYWYRQDPGQGLRLIYYSQIVNDFQKGDIAEGYSVSREKKESFPLTVTSAQKNPTAFYLCASTSAGAAFFGQGTRLTVV.

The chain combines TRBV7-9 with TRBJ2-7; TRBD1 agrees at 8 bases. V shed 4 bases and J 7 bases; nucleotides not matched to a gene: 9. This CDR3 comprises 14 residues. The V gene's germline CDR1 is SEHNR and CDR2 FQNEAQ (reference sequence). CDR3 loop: CASSSPQGAIEQYF. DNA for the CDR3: TGTGCCAGCAGCTCCCCTCAGGGGGCAATTGAGCAGTACTTC. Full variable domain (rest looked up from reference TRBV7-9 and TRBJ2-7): DTGVSQNPRHKITKRGQNVTFRCDPISEHNRLYWYRQTLGQGPEFLTYFQNEAQLEKSRLLSDRFSAERPKGSFSTLEIQRTEQGDSAMYLCASSSPQGAIEQYFGPGTRLTVT.

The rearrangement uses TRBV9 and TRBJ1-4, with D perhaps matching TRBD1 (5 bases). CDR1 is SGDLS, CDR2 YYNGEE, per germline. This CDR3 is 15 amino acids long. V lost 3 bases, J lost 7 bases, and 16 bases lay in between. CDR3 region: CASSADGQGSEKLFF. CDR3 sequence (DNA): TGTGCCAGCAGCGCCGACGGGCAGGGAAGTGAAAAACTGTTTTTT. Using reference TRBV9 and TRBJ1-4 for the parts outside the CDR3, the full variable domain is DSGVTQTPKHLITATGQRVTLRCSPRSGDLSVYWYQQSLDQGLQFLIQYYNGEERAKGNILERFSAQQFPDLHSELNLSSLELGDSALYFCASSADGQGSEKLFFGSGTQLSVL.

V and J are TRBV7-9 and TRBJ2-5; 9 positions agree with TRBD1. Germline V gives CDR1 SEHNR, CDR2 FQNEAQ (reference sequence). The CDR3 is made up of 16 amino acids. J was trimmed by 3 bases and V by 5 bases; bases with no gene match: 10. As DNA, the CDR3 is TGTGCCAGCAGCCCCCCCGGGACAGGGATTGAAGAGACCCAGTACTTC. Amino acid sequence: CASSPPGTGIEETQYF.

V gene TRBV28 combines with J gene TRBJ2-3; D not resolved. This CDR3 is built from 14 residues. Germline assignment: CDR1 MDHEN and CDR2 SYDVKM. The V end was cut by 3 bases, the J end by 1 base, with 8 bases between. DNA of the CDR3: TGTGCCAGCAGTTTTCTGAGCGGCACAGATACGCAGTATTTT. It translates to CASSFLSGTDTQYF.

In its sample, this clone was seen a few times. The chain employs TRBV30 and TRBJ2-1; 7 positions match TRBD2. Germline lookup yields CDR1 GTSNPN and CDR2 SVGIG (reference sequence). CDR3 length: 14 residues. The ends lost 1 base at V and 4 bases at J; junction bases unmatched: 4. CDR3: CAWSGTSSYNEQFF. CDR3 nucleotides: TGTGCCTGGAGTGGGACTAGTTCATACAATGAGCAGTTCTTC. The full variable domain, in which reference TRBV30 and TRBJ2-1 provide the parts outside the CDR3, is SQTIHQWPATLVQPVGSPLSLECTVEGTSNPNLYWYRQAAGRGLQLLFYSVGIGQISSEVPQNLSASRPQDRQFILSSKKLLLSDSGFYLCAWSGTSSYNEQFFGPGTRLTVL.

CDR3 in DNA: TGTGCCAGCAGTGCCGGGACTAGCGGGGTGGATGAGCAGTTCTTC. Encoded protein: CASSAGTSGVDEQFF. The V call is TRBV2, the J call TRBJ2-1, with TRBD2 identical over 13 bases. J gave up 8 bases and V 4 bases, and 5 bases lay outside the gene matches. This CDR3 is 15 amino acids long. Germline V gene lookup returns CDR1 SNHLY and CDR2 FYNNEI.

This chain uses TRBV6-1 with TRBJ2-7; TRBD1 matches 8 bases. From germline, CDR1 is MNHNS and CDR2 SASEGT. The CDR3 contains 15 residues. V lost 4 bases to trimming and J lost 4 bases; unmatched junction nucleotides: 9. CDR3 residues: CASSGQGLPTYEQYF. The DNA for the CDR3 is TGTGCCAGCAGTGGACAGGGGCTCCCTACGTACGAGCAGTACTTC.

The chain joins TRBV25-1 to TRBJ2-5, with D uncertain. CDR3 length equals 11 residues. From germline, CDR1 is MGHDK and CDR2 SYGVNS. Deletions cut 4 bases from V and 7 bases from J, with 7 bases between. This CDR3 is CASSVPGTQYF. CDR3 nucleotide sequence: TGTGCCAGCAGTGTACCCGGGACCCAGTACTTC.

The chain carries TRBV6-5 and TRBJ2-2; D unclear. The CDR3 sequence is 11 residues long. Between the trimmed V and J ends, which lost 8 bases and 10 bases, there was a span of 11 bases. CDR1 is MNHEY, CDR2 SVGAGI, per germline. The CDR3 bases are TGTGCCAGCGGCCCCCTTGAGGAGCTGTTTTTT. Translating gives CASGPLEELFF.

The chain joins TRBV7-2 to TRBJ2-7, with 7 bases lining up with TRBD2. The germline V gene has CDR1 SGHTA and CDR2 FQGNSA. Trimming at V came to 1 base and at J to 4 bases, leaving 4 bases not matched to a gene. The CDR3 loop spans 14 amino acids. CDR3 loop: CASSLGGGVYEQYF. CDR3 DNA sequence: TGTGCCAGCAGCTTAGGCGGGGGTGTTTACGAGCAGTACTTC.

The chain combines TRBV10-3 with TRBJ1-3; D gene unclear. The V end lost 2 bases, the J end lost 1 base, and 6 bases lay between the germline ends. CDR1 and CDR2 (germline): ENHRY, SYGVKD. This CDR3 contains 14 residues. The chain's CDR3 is CAISEAESGNTIYF. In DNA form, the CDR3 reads TGTGCCATCAGTGAGGCAGAATCTGGAAACACCATATATTTT.

In DNA, the CDR3 is TGTGCCAGCAGCCTTGGGCCACTAGTTTCGGTCACCGGGGAGCTGTTTTTT. It encodes CASSLGPLVSVTGELFF. The chain uses TRBV9 and TRBJ2-2; TRBD2 might be the D (5 bases). The CDR3 contains 17 residues. Germline V gene lookup returns CDR1 SGDLS and CDR2 YYNGEE. Trimming shortened V by 4 bases and J by 4 bases, and 20 bases separated the two germline ends. Filled out from reference TRBV9 and TRBJ2-2, the complete variable domain reads DSGVTQTPKHLITATGQRVTLRCSPRSGDLSVYWYQQSLDQGLQFLIQYYNGEERAKGNILERFSAQQFPDLHSELNLSSLELGDSALYFCASSLGPLVSVTGELFFGEGSRLTVL.

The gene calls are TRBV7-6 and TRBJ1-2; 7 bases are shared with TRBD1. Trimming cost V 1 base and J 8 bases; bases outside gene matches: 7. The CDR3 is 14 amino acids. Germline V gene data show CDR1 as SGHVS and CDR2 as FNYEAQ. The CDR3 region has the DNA TGTGCCAGCAGCTTAGACCCAGGGGGTCGAGGCTACACCTTC. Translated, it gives CASSLDPGGRGYTF.

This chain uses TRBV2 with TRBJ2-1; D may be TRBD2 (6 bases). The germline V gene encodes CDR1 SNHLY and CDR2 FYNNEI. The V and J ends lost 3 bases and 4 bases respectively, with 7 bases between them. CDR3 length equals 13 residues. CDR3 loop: CASSERGYNEQFF. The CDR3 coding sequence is TGTGCCAGCAGTGAGCGGGGATACAATGAGCAGTTCTTC.

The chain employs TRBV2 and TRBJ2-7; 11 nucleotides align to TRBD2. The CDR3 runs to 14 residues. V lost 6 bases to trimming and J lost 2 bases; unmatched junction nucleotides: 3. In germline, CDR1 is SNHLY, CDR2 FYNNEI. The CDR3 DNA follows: TGTGCCAGCAGGCTAGCGGGGGGAACCTACGAGCAGTACGTC. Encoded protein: CASRLAGGTYEQYV.

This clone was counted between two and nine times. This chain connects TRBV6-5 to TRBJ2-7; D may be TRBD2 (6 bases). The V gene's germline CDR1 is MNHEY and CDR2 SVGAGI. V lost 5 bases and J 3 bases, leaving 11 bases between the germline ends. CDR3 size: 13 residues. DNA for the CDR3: TGTGCCAGCAGTAAACTCGGGAGCTACGAGCAGTACTTC. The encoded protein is CASSKLGSYEQYF.

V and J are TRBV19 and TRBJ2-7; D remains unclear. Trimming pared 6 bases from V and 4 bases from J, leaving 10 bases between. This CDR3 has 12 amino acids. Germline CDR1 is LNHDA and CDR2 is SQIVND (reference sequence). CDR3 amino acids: CASRSGNYEQYF. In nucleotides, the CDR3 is TGTGCCAGTAGATCAGGAAATTACGAGCAGTACTTC.

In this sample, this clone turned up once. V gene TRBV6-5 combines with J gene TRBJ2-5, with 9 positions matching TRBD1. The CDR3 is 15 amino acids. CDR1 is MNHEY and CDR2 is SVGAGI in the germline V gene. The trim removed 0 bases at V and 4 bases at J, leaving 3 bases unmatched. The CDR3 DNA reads TGTGCCAGCAGTTACTCACAGGGGGCCCCAGAGACCCAGTACTTC. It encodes CASSYSQGAPETQYF.

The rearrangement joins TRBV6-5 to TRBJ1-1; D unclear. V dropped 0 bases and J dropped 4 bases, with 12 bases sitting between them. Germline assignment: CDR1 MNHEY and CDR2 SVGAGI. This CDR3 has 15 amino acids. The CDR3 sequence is CASSYSPGGGTEAFF. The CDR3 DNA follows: TGTGCCAGCAGTTACTCGCCAGGAGGCGGCACTGAAGCTTTCTTT.

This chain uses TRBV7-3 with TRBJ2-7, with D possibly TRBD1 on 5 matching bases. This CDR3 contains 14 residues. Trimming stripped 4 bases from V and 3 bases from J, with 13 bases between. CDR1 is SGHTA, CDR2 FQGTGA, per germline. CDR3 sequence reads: CASSSTEEHYEQYV. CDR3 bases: TGTGCCAGCAGCTCGACAGAGGAACACTACGAGCAGTACGTC.

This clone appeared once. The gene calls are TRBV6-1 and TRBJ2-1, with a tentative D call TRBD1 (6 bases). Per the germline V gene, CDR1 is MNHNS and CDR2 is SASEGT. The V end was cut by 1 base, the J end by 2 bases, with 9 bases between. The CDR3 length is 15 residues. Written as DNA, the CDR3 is TGTGCCAGCAGTGAAGGACAGGCCGCCTACAATGAGCAGTTCTTC. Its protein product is CASSEGQAAYNEQFF.

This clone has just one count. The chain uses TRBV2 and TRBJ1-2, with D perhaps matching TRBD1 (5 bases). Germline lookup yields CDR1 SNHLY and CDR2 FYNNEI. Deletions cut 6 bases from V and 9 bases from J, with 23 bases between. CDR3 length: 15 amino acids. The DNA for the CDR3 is TGTGCCAGCAGAGAGACGGCAGGGCCGTCCCCCCGCTACACCTTC. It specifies CASRETAGPSPRYTF.

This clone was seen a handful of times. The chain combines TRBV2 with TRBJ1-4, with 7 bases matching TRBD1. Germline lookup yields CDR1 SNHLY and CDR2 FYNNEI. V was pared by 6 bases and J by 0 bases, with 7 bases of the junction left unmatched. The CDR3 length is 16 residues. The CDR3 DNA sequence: TGTGCCAGCAGGCACGGGACAGCTGCAACTAATGAAAAACTGTTTTTT. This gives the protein CASRHGTAATNEKLFF. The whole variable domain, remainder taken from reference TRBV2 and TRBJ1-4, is EPEVTQTPSHQVTQMGQEVILRCVPISNHLYFYWYRQILGQKVEFLVSFYNNEISEKSEIFDDQFSVERPDGSNFTLKIRSTKLEDSAMYFCASRHGTAATNEKLFFGSGTQLSVL.

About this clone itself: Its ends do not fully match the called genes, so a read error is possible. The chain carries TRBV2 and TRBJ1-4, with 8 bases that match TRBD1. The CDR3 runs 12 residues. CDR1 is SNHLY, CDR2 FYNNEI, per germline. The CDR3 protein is CASSGTGTGSEF. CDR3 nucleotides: TGTGCCAGCAGCGGCACTGGGACAGGTAGCGAATTT.

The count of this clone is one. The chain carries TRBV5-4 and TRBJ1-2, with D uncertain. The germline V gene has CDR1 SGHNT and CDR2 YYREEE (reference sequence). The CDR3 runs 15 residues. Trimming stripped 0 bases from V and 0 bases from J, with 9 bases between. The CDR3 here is CASSLEAGSNYGYTF. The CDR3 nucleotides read TGTGCCAGCAGCTTGGAGGCAGGTTCTAACTATGGCTACACCTTC.

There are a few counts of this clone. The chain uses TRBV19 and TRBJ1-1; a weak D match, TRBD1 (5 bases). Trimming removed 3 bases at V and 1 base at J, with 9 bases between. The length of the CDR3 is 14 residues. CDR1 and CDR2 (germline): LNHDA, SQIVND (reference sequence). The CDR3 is CASSMIGQNTEAFF. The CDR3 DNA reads TGTGCCAGTAGTATGATTGGACAGAACACTGAAGCTTTCTTT.